These 28 T cell receptor beta chains were sequenced from one sample in a study of T cell responses to AZD1222 COVID-19 vaccine. Sequencing was performed with immunoSEQ multiplex PCR; in TCRdb, only in-frame clones are kept and a portion is missing. The data contain about 35,000 clones, 86% of them singletons. The sequenced sample was peripheral blood, obtained on day 0 of AZD1222 vaccination. The source of these receptors is an adult in good health.

The chain has TRBV29-1 and TRBJ2-7; possibly TRBD2 for D (6 bases). V lost 7 bases, J lost 7 bases, and 11 bases lay in between. Germline-derived CDR1 and CDR2 are SQVTM and ANQGSEA. The CDR3 is 10 residues long. CDR3 in DNA: TGCAGCGCGGATCGGGGGGAGCAGTACTTC. It yields the protein CSADRGEQYF.

This clone occurred a few times. This chain joins TRBV6-2 or TRBV6-3 and TRBJ1-5, with a weak D call TRBD1 (5 bases). CDR3 length: 14 residues. Between the trimmed V and J ends, which lost 2 bases and 3 bases, there was a span of 8 bases. Looked up from germline, CDR1 is MNHEY and CDR2 is SVGEGT. CDR3 sequence: CASSYGGDNQPQHF. Written as DNA, the CDR3 is TGTGCCAGCAGTTACGGGGGGGACAATCAGCCCCAGCATTTT.

The rearrangement uses TRBV27 and TRBJ2-1; D unresolved. CDR1 MNHEY and CDR2 SMNVEV come from the germline V gene (reference sequence). V was shortened by 6 bases and J by 2 bases, with 8 bases between the two germline ends. This CDR3 is built from 13 residues. The CDR3 DNA reads as TGTGCCAGCAGCTGGACCCCCTACAATGAGCAGTTCTTC. Its translation is CASSWTPYNEQFF.

The gene calls are TRBV2 and TRBJ1-6; TRBD1 aligns across 7 bases. Germline-derived CDR1 and CDR2 are SNHLY and FYNNEI. The trim removed 1 base at V and 10 bases at J, leaving 13 bases unmatched. This CDR3 is 17 amino acids long. CDR3 sequence reads: CASSEVEGARGWSPLHF. The CDR3 DNA sequence: TGTGCCAGCAGTGAAGTCGAGGGGGCGAGAGGTTGGTCACCCCTCCACTTT.

The DNA of the CDR3 is TGCAGCGTCCGAGGCGAGGGAACCGGCTACACCTTC. Amino acid sequence: CSVRGEGTGYTF. This rearrangement joins TRBV29-1 to TRBJ1-2; the D is unclear. V was trimmed by 6 bases and J by 8 bases, leaving 16 bases between them. Per the germline V gene, CDR1 is SQVTM and CDR2 is ANQGSEA. The CDR3 runs to 12 residues.

This clone has just one count. The rearrangement uses TRBV10-3 and TRBJ1-3, with D perhaps matching TRBD1 (6 bases). Germline CDR1 is ENHRY and CDR2 is SYGVKD. Trimming pared 10 bases from V and 4 bases from J, leaving 17 bases between. CDR3 length: 14 amino acids. The CDR3 here is CATRGGGSGNTIYF. CDR3 coding DNA: TGTGCCACGCGAGGGGGGGGTTCCGGAAACACCATATATTTT.

This clone was seen just once. The chain uses TRBV10-3 and TRBJ1-4; 7 positions match TRBD1. Germline V gene sequence: CDR1 ENHRY, CDR2 SYGVKD. The CDR3 runs 17 residues. V gave up 0 bases and J gave up 7 bases; unmatched junction bases: 11. The CDR3 spells CAISESTGPGGSEKLFF. CDR3 sequence (DNA): TGTGCCATCAGTGAGTCGACCGGGCCAGGGGGAAGTGAAAAACTGTTTTTT.

This clone was seen more than once but under ten times. The rearrangement joins TRBV28 to TRBJ2-1, with a tentative D call TRBD2 (5 bases). V shed 5 bases and J shed 9 bases, with 20 bases lying between them. CDR1 and CDR2 from the germline V gene are MDHEN and SYDVKM. CDR3 length: 15 amino acids. CDR3 bases: TGTGCCAGCAGTCCCCTCGGGCTAGGGAGTAGTGAGCAGTTCTTC. Its protein product is CASSPLGLGSSEQFF.

V is TRBV2 and J is TRBJ1-1, with no clear D. V lost 4 bases and J 1 base, leaving 7 bases between the germline ends. The CDR3 runs 13 residues. Per the germline V gene, CDR1 is SNHLY and CDR2 is FYNNEI. The CDR3 DNA reads as TGTGCCAGCAGTGGACGGGCGAACACTGAAGCTTTCTTT. It codes for CASSGRANTEAFF.

The V and J genes are TRBV19 and TRBJ2-3, with D uncertain. V lost 8 bases and J lost 0, with 6 bases in between. Germline loops: CDR1 LNHDA, CDR2 SQIVND (reference sequence). This CDR3 has 12 amino acids. As DNA, the CDR3 is TGTGCCAGTGATGGCAGCACAGATACGCAGTATTTT. Its protein is CASDGSTDTQYF. Full variable domain (outside the CDR3, taken from reference TRBV19 and TRBJ2-3): DGGITQSPKYLFRKEGQNVTLSCEQNLNHDAMYWYRQDPGQGLRLIYYSQIVNDFQKGDIAEGYSVSREKKESFPLTVTSAQKNPTAFYLCASDGSTDTQYFGPGTRLTVL.

This chain joins TRBV5-1 and TRBJ2-3, with a weak D call TRBD1 (6 bases). Trimming cost V 7 bases and J 4 bases, with 16 bases left between them. Per the germline V gene, CDR1 is SGHRS and CDR2 is YFSETQ. This CDR3 is built from 14 residues. The CDR3 protein is CASSWQGLSDTQYF. CDR3 coding DNA: TGCGCCAGCTCGTGGCAGGGGTTATCAGATACGCAGTATTTT.

This clone was observed once. The chain recombines TRBV10-3 with TRBJ1-1; a weak D match, TRBD1 (5 bases). From germline, CDR1 is ENHRY and CDR2 SYGVKD. Trimming took 4 bases from V and 7 from J, leaving 16 bases between them. CDR3 size: 14 residues. The CDR3 DNA is TGTGCCATCAGTGCTGCTACCCCGGGGGGTGAAGCTTTCTTT. Translated, it gives CAISAATPGGEAFF.

The chain employs TRBV12-3 or TRBV12-4 and TRBJ2-3, with a tentative D call TRBD2 (5 bases). This CDR3 spans 12 amino acids. Trimming pared 5 bases from V and 10 bases from J, leaving 13 bases between. CDR3 sequence: CASSLSMEAQYF. The CDR3 DNA reads as TGTGCCAGCAGTCTCTCCATGGAGGCGCAGTATTTT.

The chain links TRBV6-5 to TRBJ2-7; D is ambiguous. V was shortened by 6 bases and J by 3 bases, with 12 bases between the two germline ends. CDR1 MNHEY and CDR2 SVGAGI come from the germline V gene. The CDR3 is 13 residues long. This CDR3 reads CASRVGLSYEQYF. The DNA for the CDR3 is TGTGCCAGCAGGGTCGGCTTAAGCTACGAGCAGTACTTC.

The genes are TRBV10-3 and TRBJ1-6; D remains unclear. The length of the CDR3 is 13 residues. CDR1 is ENHRY and CDR2 is SYGVKD in the germline V gene. Trimming left V 8 bases short and J 3 bases short, with 8 bases between. The CDR3 nucleotides read TGTGCCATCCGGACCGACTATAATTCACCCCTCCACTTT. Protein sequence: CAIRTDYNSPLHF.

This clone has only one observation. V and J are TRBV9 and TRBJ1-2, with unresolved D. Trimming left V 3 bases short and J 5 bases short, with 11 bases between. This CDR3 is built from 13 residues. Germline lookup yields CDR1 SGDLS and CDR2 YYNGEE. The CDR3 DNA sequence: TGTGCCAGCAGCGGGACTGAGGGATATGGCTACACCTTC. The encoded protein is CASSGTEGYGYTF.

This clone was found once. V usage is TRBV4-3 and J usage is TRBJ1-3; D possibly corresponds to TRBD1 (5 bases). Germline-derived CDR1 and CDR2 are LGHNA and YSLEER. V dropped 0 bases and J dropped 0 bases, with 12 bases sitting between them. This CDR3 has 17 residues. The CDR3 here is CASSQDTAGSSGNTIYF. For the CDR3, the DNA is TGCGCCAGCAGCCAAGATACCGCAGGGAGCTCTGGAAACACCATATATTTT.

This clone was seen only a few times. The chain uses TRBV5-1 and TRBJ2-2; 9 bases align to TRBD2. J lost 8 bases, V lost 4 bases, and 12 bases had no gene match. CDR1 and CDR2 (germline): SGHRS, YFSETQ. This CDR3 comprises 16 residues. CDR3 nucleotides: TGCGCCAGCAGCGAGGGGCGTAGCGGGAGAAGTGGGGAGCTGTTTTTT. It translates to CASSEGRSGRSGELFF.

The chain recombines TRBV7-2 with TRBJ1-2; no definite D call. This CDR3 contains 13 residues. V shed 6 bases and J shed 4 bases, with 12 bases lying between them. The V gene's germline CDR1 is SGHTA and CDR2 FQGNSA. CDR3 nucleotide sequence: TGTGCCAGCAGTCGTGATTTGATCTATGGCTACACCTTC. This gives the protein CASSRDLIYGYTF.

V gene TRBV30 combines with J gene TRBJ1-3, with a weak D call TRBD1 (5 bases). The germline CDR1 and CDR2 sequences are GTSNPN and SVGIG (reference sequence). The CDR3 is 13 amino acids. Between the trimmed V and J ends, which lost 4 bases and 0 bases, there was a span of 7 bases. As DNA, the CDR3 is TGTGCCTGGACAGGGAGCTCTGGAAACACCATATATTTT. Its translation: CAWTGSSGNTIYF.

In DNA form, the CDR3 reads TGTGCCACCAGTGATTTTGTAGCGGGAGGGGTCACCGGGGAGCTGTTTTTT. Its translation: CATSDFVAGGVTGELFF. This sequence joins TRBV24-1 and TRBJ2-2, with 11 positions matching TRBD2. CDR1 KGHDR and CDR2 SFDVKD come from the germline V gene. CDR3 length: 17 residues. Germline trimming cut 1 base from V and 4 bases from J; bases unmatched to any gene: 4.

The chain carries TRBV4-3 and TRBJ1-2, with no clear D. The ends were cut back, 0 bases at V and 3 bases at J, with 11 bases in the middle. Germline V gene sequence: CDR1 LGHNA, CDR2 YSLEER. The CDR3 length is 15 residues. The CDR3 DNA sequence: TGCGCCAGCAGCCAAGATTCCACTCCGTACTATGGCTACACCTTC. Translated, it gives CASSQDSTPYYGYTF.

The chain is built from TRBV3-1 (or the pseudogene TRBV3-2) and TRBJ1-6, with 9 bases aligning to TRBD1. This CDR3 is built from 17 residues. Per germline, CDR1 LGHDT and CDR2 YNNKEL (reference sequence). The junction had 8 bases not matched to a gene; V was cut back by 4 bases and J by 4 bases. The CDR3 loop is CASSLGTGGGYNSPLHF. The DNA of the CDR3 is TGTGCCAGCAGCCTAGGAACAGGGGGCGGATATAATTCACCCCTCCACTTT.

This clone appeared a single time. CDR3 DNA: TGTGCCTGGAGTAGGAGGGCTAATGAAAAACTGTTTTTT. The encoded protein is CAWSRRANEKLFF. The chain combines TRBV30 with TRBJ1-4, with no clear D. The germline V gene encodes CDR1 GTSNPN and CDR2 SVGIG (reference sequence). Trimming cost V 2 bases and J 3 bases, with 7 bases left between them. This CDR3 is 13 amino acids long.

This sequence joins TRBV10-3 and TRBJ1-2; no clear D gene. In germline, CDR1 is ENHRY, CDR2 SYGVKD. There are 12 residues in the CDR3. Trimming removed 4 bases from V and 5 bases from J, with 8 bases in between. The CDR3 sequence: CAISGELYGYTF. DNA for the CDR3: TGTGCCATCAGTGGGGAACTGTATGGCTACACCTTC.

This chain links TRBV15 with TRBJ1-3; possibly TRBD1 for D (6 bases). The V gene's germline CDR1 is LNHNV and CDR2 YYDKDF (reference sequence). The CDR3 contains 14 residues. Trimming removed 3 bases at V and 4 bases at J, with 10 bases between. This CDR3 reads CATSSHREGNTIYF. DNA for the CDR3: TGTGCCACCAGCAGCCACAGGGAGGGAAACACCATATATTTT.

The rearrangement uses TRBV28 and TRBJ2-6; no clear D gene. This CDR3 has 16 residues. Trimming removed 4 bases at V and 1 base at J, with 11 bases between. The germline CDR1 and CDR2 sequences are MDHEN and SYDVKM. CDR3 residues: CASSSFTGSGANVLTF. Written as DNA, the CDR3 is TGTGCCAGCAGTTCATTCACGGGTTCTGGGGCCAACGTCCTGACTTTC.

The V gene is TRBV16, the J gene TRBJ1-4; D is possibly TRBD1 (6 bases). The V gene lost 0 bases and the J gene lost 5 bases, with 10 bases spanning the gap. The CDR3 totals 15 residues. Germline CDR1 and CDR2: KGHSY and FQNENV. The CDR3 DNA reads as TGTGCCAGCAGCCAATCGGACAGAGGAAATGAAAAACTGTTTTTT. Translated: CASSQSDRGNEKLFF.